The T cell receptor (beta chain) under discussion was sequenced for a study of T-cell reconstitution after alpha-beta-depleted transplantation in children. The germline gives CDR1 KGHDR, CDR2 SFDVKD. The CDR3 has 15 residues. Trimming removed 4 bases from V and 5 bases from J; junction bases left unmatched: 5. The TCRbeta library incorporated unique molecular identifiers. MiXCR was run by TCRdb on the PCR reads, yielding one entry per CDR3 protein. This table has under 350,000 distinct CDR3 sequences, 9.9% appearing once. The table lists this clonotype with many counts. The input for sequencing was PBMCs from the stem cell graft donor, taken from the stem cell graft. The chain carries TRBV24-1 and TRBJ2-3; 10 bases agree with TRBD1. The TCR originated in a human donor who donated a stem cell graft to a child with SCID. CDR3 in amino acids: CATSEGGQGGDTQYF. CDR3 nucleotides: TGTGCCACCAGTGAGGGAGGACAGGGGGGAGATACGCAGTATTTT.